The 20 T cell receptor beta chains below all came from one sample that was sequenced in a study of spatial heterogeneity in lung cancer. The time point is: sample taken at primary tumor resection. MiXCR was run by TCRdb on the 5' RACE reads, yielding one entry per CDR3 protein. The sample consists of more than 5,000 distinct CDR3 sequences, around an eighth of them appearing once. The sample in question was lung tissue, obtained at surgery. The origin of the receptors is a human donor with early-stage non-small cell lung cancer.

This clonotype was seen repeatedly, ten times or more. This beta chain is a stray sequence in a library constructed for alpha chains; its clone size is not meaningful. This chain uses TRBV14 with TRBJ2-5, with D possibly TRBD2 on 5 matching bases. V lost 2 bases to trimming and J lost 2 bases, with 12 bases between them. The germline gives CDR1 SGHDN, CDR2 FVKESK. The CDR3 contains 15 residues. The CDR3 here is CASSQQPQRQETQYF. The DNA of the CDR3 is TGTGCCAGCAGCCAACAACCCCAGCGGCAAGAGACCCAGTACTTC.

This clonotype showed up many times. Found in a library prepared for alpha chains, this beta chain is an off-target read, and its abundance has little meaning. The chain is built from TRBV4-1 and TRBJ1-3, with 10 bases lining up with TRBD1. The CDR3 has 19 amino acids. With V trimmed by 3 bases and J by 0 bases, 11 bases remained unmatched. The germline V gene encodes CDR1 MGHRA and CDR2 YSYEKL. CDR3 sequence reads: CASSQYAGTGADSGNTIYF. CDR3 nucleotide sequence: TGCGCCAGCAGCCAGTATGCCGGGACAGGGGCCGACTCTGGAAACACCATATATTTT.

This clonotype was seen more than once but under ten times. This beta chain appears as a stray read in a library generated for alpha chains; its size is not informative. V is TRBV28 and J is TRBJ1-2, with D uncertain. There are 13 residues in the CDR3. The germline V and J ends were trimmed by 5 bases and 3 bases, with 10 bases remaining between them. Looked up from germline, CDR1 is MDHEN and CDR2 is SYDVKM. CDR3 in amino acids: CASSKRGYYGYTF. The DNA of the CDR3 is TGTGCCAGCAGTAAACGGGGATACTATGGCTACACCTTC.

Regarding this clonotype: The size of this beta chain means little, since it is a stray read in a library made for alpha chains. V usage is TRBV5-1 and J usage is TRBJ2-1; no definite D call. CDR3 length: 15 residues. V lost 4 bases, J lost 3 bases, and 14 bases lay in between. Germline CDR1 SGHRS, CDR2 YFSETQ. The DNA for the CDR3 is TGCGCCAGCAGCCCCACAGTTGGTCTCTACAATGAGCAGTTCTTC. Its protein is CASSPTVGLYNEQFF.

This clonotype was seen ten or more times. Being off target in a library aimed at alpha chains, this beta chain has a size of little meaning. The V gene is TRBV4-2, the J gene TRBJ1-2; D is ambiguous. CDR3 length: 15 residues. CDR1 LGHNA and CDR2 YNFKEQ come from the germline V gene. The V and J ends lost 1 base and 2 bases respectively, with 11 bases between them. CDR3 DNA: TGTGCCAGCAGCCAAGGGATGACCCTGAACTATGGCTACACCTTC. The encoded protein is CASSQGMTLNYGYTF.

This clonotype was seen ten or more times. This beta chain is a stray read from a library made for alpha chains; its abundance is not meaningful. The chain has TRBV12-3 or TRBV12-4 and TRBJ2-5; TRBD2 might be the D (6 bases). With 6 bases removed from V and 2 bases from J, the gap between germline ends came to 13 bases. CDR3 size: 14 residues. The chain's CDR3 is CASRKRDLQETQYF. The CDR3 DNA reads TGTGCCAGCAGGAAAAGGGACTTACAAGAGACCCAGTACTTC.

In its sample, this clonotype was seen a few times. Being off target in a library aimed at alpha chains, this beta chain has a size of little meaning. This rearrangement joins TRBV12-3 or TRBV12-4 to TRBJ1-6, with 7 bases fitting TRBD1. Unmatched junction bases numbered 7, after V lost 5 bases and J lost 6 bases. This CDR3 contains 15 residues. Here the CDR3 reads CASSQRDSRNSPLHF. The CDR3 DNA sequence: TGTGCCAGCAGTCAAAGGGACAGCCGTAATTCACCCCTCCACTTT.

This clonotype was counted ten times or more. A library made for alpha chains picked up this beta chain off target, so its size means little. The chain couples TRBV18 to TRBJ1-1, with a possible D match to TRBD1 (5 bases). CDR1 and CDR2 (germline): KGHSH, LQKENI. The CDR3 loop spans 11 amino acids. V was shortened by 3 bases and J by 10 bases, with 9 bases between the two germline ends. The CDR3 nucleotides are TGTGCCAGCTCACCGGGGGTGGTAGCTTTCTTT. Its translation is CASSPGVVAFF.

This clonotype has a count of ten or more. A library prepared for alpha chains yielded this beta chain as an off-target read; its size is of little meaning. V usage is TRBV3-1 and J usage is TRBJ2-7; 7 bases align to TRBD2. Germline values: CDR1 LGHDT, CDR2 YNNKEL (reference sequence). The J segment lost 5 bases and the V segment lost 1 base, leaving 5 bases of the junction unmatched. This CDR3 is 14 amino acids long. The CDR3 nucleotides are TGTGCCAGCAGCCAAGGTAGCGGGCTAAACGAGCAGTACTTC. This codes for CASSQGSGLNEQYF.

Remarks on this clonotype: The size of this beta chain means little, since it is a stray read in a library made for alpha chains. V gene TRBV29-1 combines with J gene TRBJ1-5, with D possibly being TRBD1 (5 bases). CDR3 length: 14 residues. Germline loops: CDR1 SQVTM, CDR2 ANQGSEA. V gave up 6 bases and J gave up 2 bases, with 14 bases separating them. For the CDR3, the DNA is TGCAGCGTGACAGAATCGGTCGGCAATCAGCCCCAGCATTTT. This gives the protein CSVTESVGNQPQHF.

This clonotype occurred many times. This beta chain appears as a stray read in a library generated for alpha chains; its size is not informative. The chain joins TRBV29-1 to TRBJ2-2, with D hard to call. Germline values: CDR1 SQVTM, CDR2 ANQGSEA. The CDR3 spans 11 residues. V dropped 5 bases and J dropped 1 base, with 2 bases sitting between them. CDR3 in amino acids: CSVKNTGELFF. The CDR3 DNA sequence: TGCAGCGTTAAGAACACCGGGGAGCTGTTTTTT.

The table lists this clonotype with many counts. This beta chain is an unintended read in a library built for alpha chains; its size means little. The rearrangement joins TRBV7-6 to TRBJ2-3; 11 bases agree with TRBD2. Unmatched junction bases numbered 8, after V lost 1 base and J lost 2 bases. This CDR3 has 18 residues. CDR1 and CDR2 from the germline V gene are SGHVS and FNYEAQ. The CDR3 sequence is CASSLGLAGGVVTDTQYF. The CDR3 DNA is TGTGCCAGCAGCTTAGGGTTAGCGGGAGGGGTGGTCACAGATACGCAGTATTTT.

This clonotype was found many times. Because this beta chain is a stray read in a library intended to capture alpha chains, its abundance should not be given much weight. The V call is TRBV5-1, the J call TRBJ2-1, with 16 bases fitting TRBD2. Losses at the gene ends were 4 bases for V and 6 bases for J; bases not matched to a gene: 4. The CDR3 covers 16 residues. Looked up from germline, CDR1 is SGHRS and CDR2 is YFSETQ. The CDR3 region is CASSTGTSGRGNEQFF. The CDR3 DNA sequence: TGCGCCAGCAGCACCGGGACTAGCGGGAGGGGCAATGAGCAGTTCTTC.

This clonotype is classed as medium-sized. This beta chain lies outside the target of a library built for alpha chains; its clone size means little. This sequence joins TRBV14 and TRBJ2-1; D uncertain. The germline V and J ends were trimmed by 0 bases and 3 bases, with 6 bases remaining between them. This CDR3 is built from 14 residues. Germline V gene lookup returns CDR1 SGHDN and CDR2 FVKESK. CDR3 in amino acids: CASSQEADYNEQFF. In DNA, the CDR3 is TGTGCCAGCAGCCAAGAAGCCGACTACAATGAGCAGTTCTTC. Combining the CDR3 with reference TRBV14 and TRBJ2-1 gives the whole variable domain EAGVTQFPSHSVIEKGQTVTLRCDPISGHDNLYWYRRVMGKEIKFLLHFVKESKQDESGMPNNRFLAERTGGTYSTLKVQPAELEDSGVYFCASSQEADYNEQFFGPGTRLTVL.

This clonotype was recorded many times. With the library built for alpha chains, this beta chain is off target and its frequency is not meaningful. The V gene is TRBV30, the J gene TRBJ1-1; D is perhaps TRBD1 (5 bases). Trimming pared 2 bases from V and 5 bases from J, leaving 12 bases between. Germline V gene sequence: CDR1 GTSNPN, CDR2 SVGIG (reference sequence). The CDR3 sequence is 13 residues long. The CDR3 DNA sequence: TGTGCCTGGAGTAGAGACAGCTGGACTGAAGCTTTCTTT. Translating it yields CAWSRDSWTEAFF. The full variable domain, with the rest looked up from reference TRBV30 and TRBJ1-1, is SQTIHQWPATLVQPVGSPLSLECTVEGTSNPNLYWYRQAAGRGLQLLFYSVGIGQISSEVPQNLSASRPQDRQFILSSKKLLLSDSGFYLCAWSRDSWTEAFFGQGTRLTVV.

This clonotype was detected many times. This beta chain is a stray read from a library made for alpha chains; its abundance is not meaningful. V usage is TRBV7-2 and J usage is TRBJ2-7; D is ambiguous. The V end lost 5 bases, the J end lost 4 bases, and 6 bases lay between the germline ends. Germline CDR1 reads SGHTA; CDR2 reads FQGNSA. This CDR3 has 11 residues. CDR3 nucleotide sequence: TGTGCCAGCAGCCCCTCATACGAGCAGTACTTC. Translating gives CASSPSYEQYF.

This clonotype was seen ten or more times. Because this beta chain is a stray read in a library intended to capture alpha chains, its abundance should not be given much weight. The CDR3 here is CASSQGAGPGNEQFF. Written as DNA, the CDR3 is TGCGCCAGCAGTCAGGGAGCGGGACCGGGCAATGAGCAGTTCTTC. J is TRBJ2-1 and V is TRBV23-1; 7 nucleotides align to TRBD2. TRBV23-1 is flagged as an ORF with uncertain function. V trimming: 3 bases; J trimming: 6 bases; junction bases outside the gene matches: 8. There are 15 residues in the CDR3.

This clonotype was observed many times. In a library made to pick up alpha chains, this beta chain is a stray read with a size that means little. V and J are TRBV27 and TRBJ2-7, with D perhaps matching TRBD1 (6 bases). Per the germline V gene, CDR1 is MNHEY and CDR2 is SMNVEV (reference sequence). The germline V and J ends were trimmed by 0 bases and 2 bases, with 11 bases remaining between them. The CDR3 consists of 15 residues. The CDR3 DNA reads TGTGCCAGCAGTTTATCCGGACAGTTGCCCTACGAGCAGTACTTC. Protein sequence: CASSLSGQLPYEQYF.

This clonotype was observed many times. This beta chain is off target for a library built for alpha chains, so its abundance means little. The chain joins TRBV7-2 to TRBJ2-3, with D maybe TRBD1 (6 bases). This CDR3 is built from 14 residues. Between the trimmed V and J ends, which lost 3 bases and 5 bases, there was a span of 12 bases. Germline values: CDR1 SGHTA, CDR2 FQGNSA. Here the CDR3 reads CASSFYWGLDTQYF. CDR3 sequence (DNA): TGTGCCAGCAGCTTTTATTGGGGGCTAGATACGCAGTATTTT. Together with reference TRBV7-2 and TRBJ2-3, the CDR3 gives the full variable domain: GAGVSQSPSNKVTEKGKDVELRCDPISGHTALYWYRQSLGQGLEFLIYFQGNSAPDKSGLPSDRFSAERTGGSVSTLTIQRTQQEDSAVYLCASSFYWGLDTQYFGPGTRLTVL.

By sample fraction, this clonotype is medium-sized. Since the library was made to target alpha chains, this beta chain is a stray read and its abundance is not meaningful. The chain joins TRBV3-1 to TRBJ2-4; D remains ambiguous. The ends were cut back, 5 bases at V and 8 bases at J, with 19 bases in the middle. The CDR3 sequence is 15 residues long. Per the germline V gene, CDR1 is LGHDT and CDR2 is YNNKEL (reference sequence). The CDR3: CASSSPGYGAHIQYF. DNA for the CDR3: TGTGCCAGCAGCTCGCCGGGCTACGGAGCCCACATTCAGTACTTC.